This T cell receptor beta chain was profiled in a study of blood T cell repertoires in COVID-19. Study overall: Material from acute and convalescent COVID-19 was sourced from the United States, Italy and Spain. The cDNA or gDNA used as material had been derived from T cells, B-cell-depleted T cells, or PBMCs.

This CDR3 region has 15 residues. Per the germline V gene, CDR1 is WSHSY and CDR2 is SAAADI. With V trimmed by 4 bases and J by 1 base, 5 bases remained unmatched. For this clone: This CDR3 is also generated by other DNA sequences in the sample.

In the original workflow: The assay estimated nucleated cells by amplifying reference gene primers. Clones were read by immunoSEQ multiplex PCR, and TCRdb kept only the in-frame ones, dropping some. V and J calls and clone size are as listed in that table; D and trimming were resolved from the DNA. This sample has 78,000 or so clones; roughly 80% occur once, and the top ten carry more than 5%. Sequenced material: peripheral blood. This clonotype was obtained from a woman aged 60 to 75 with acute or convalescent COVID-19. The chain recombines TRBV10-2 with TRBJ1-1; TRBD1 aligns across 8 bases. The CDR3 protein is CASSGGTGGNTEAFF. As DNA, the CDR3 is TGCGCCAGCAGTGGTGGGACAGGAGGGAACACTGAAGCTTTCTTT.